This T cell receptor beta chain was recovered during a study of blood T cells in healthy people across ages. Study results and caveats: Whereas aged donors had fewer naive CD4+ cells, long-lived donors had more of them and higher diversity. A roughly linear age-dependent decrease characterized TCR beta diversity per million T cells.

The second PCR ran roughly 6 to 11 cycles with a sample-barcoded 5' primer and J-beta primers. TCRdb reprocessed the 5' RACE reads via MiXCR and lists one record per CDR3 protein. The table lists around 690,000 distinct CDR3 sequences, around three fifths of them singletons. Peripheral blood, about 9.8 milliliters per donor, was collected. The germline V gene encodes CDR1 SNHLY and CDR2 FYNNEI. The ends were cut back, 6 bases at V and 7 bases at J, with 19 bases in the middle. CDR3 length: 15 amino acids. Only one count was recorded for this clonotype. Its antigen is as yet unknown. Source material: blood. This TCR came from a man between 60 and 75 years old in good health. The chain couples TRBV2 to TRBJ1-5, with D possibly matching TRBD1 (5 bases). CDR3 nucleotide sequence: TGTGCCAGCAGCCCCCCGGGGGGGAAGCGGCAGCCCCAGCATTTT. Amino acid sequence: CASSPPGGKRQPQHF.